The rows below give T cell receptor beta chains drawn from one sample of a study of neoadjuvant anti-PD-1 for oral cavity cancer. The repertoire was sequenced with immunoSEQ multiplex PCR; TCRdb's copy has only in-frame clones and lacks some. The data show around 32,000 clones, with around four fifths seen just once and about 3.4% held by the top ten. The specimen comprised PBMCs, sampled after nivolumab (anti-PD-1) treatment. The source is a person between 40 and 85 years old with oral cavity squamous cell carcinoma. CDR3s include the opening cysteine and the closing phenylalanine or tryptophan.

V gene	J gene	CDR3 length	CDR3 protein
TRBV5-4	TRBJ2-2	14	CASSLTGGTGELFF
TRBV5-4	TRBJ2-2	17	CASSSGQGITNTGELFF
TRBV11-2	TRBJ2-1	18	CASSLGTWTAGVYNEQFF
TRBV7-2	TRBJ2-7	14	CASSLAGTGREQYF
TRBV5-4	TRBJ2-5	15	CASSLRTGDGETQYF
TRBV9	TRBJ2-3	15	CASSVGAGNADTQYF
TRBV4-1	TRBJ2-7	16	CASSQTRQGRFGEQYF
TRBV4-3	TRBJ2-3	18	CASSQDLPSGASTDTQYF
TRBV6-1	TRBJ2-5	15	CASGRALSSGETQYF
TRBV19	TRBJ1-1	14	CASSLYSGDTEAFF
TRBV16	TRBJ2-7	16	CASSRLAGALSYEQYF
TRBV5-5	TRBJ1-2	15	CASSPSGQQRYGYTF
TRBV30	TRBJ1-1	12	CASRGSNTEAFF
TRBV18	TRBJ2-2	15	CASSRTGMSTGELFF
TRBV2	TRBJ1-5	14	CASSPGQGVVPQHF
TRBV9	TRBJ1-5	15	CASSKGTLSNQPQHF
TRBV4-1	TRBJ2-7	17	CASSQDLFGLGAYEQYF
TRBV10-3	TRBJ1-4	16	CAISATWGGTNEKLFF
TRBV5-1	TRBJ2-3	16	CASSPGRFDSTDTQYF
TRBV10-2	TRBJ2-5	13	CASSEYGAETQYF
TRBV5-1	TRBJ2-2	14	CASSSTVNTGELFF
TRBV5-8	TRBJ1-2	14	CASRWGRTLYGYTF
TRBV7-9	TRBJ2-7	11	CASGRSYEQYF
TRBV4-3	TRBJ1-6	17	CASSQVRGSPYNSPLHF
TRBV5-1	TRBJ2-1	15	CASSLDQGYANEQFF
TRBV19	TRBJ1-1	14	CASSIDWGNTEAFF
TRBV28	TRBJ1-3	15	CASSQRGVVGNTIYF